This T cell receptor beta chain was identified in a study of T cells in Graves' hyperthyroidism and ophthalmopathy (dated by TCRdb to between 2019 and 2020). Context from the whole study: Peripheral blood was sampled at the time of initial diagnosis, prior to any treatment. To identify distinguishing TCR V-J signatures, a discovery cohort of around 100 patients was used, comprising 43 with Graves' ophthalmopathy and under 60 with stable Graves' hyperthyroidism. Prospective prediction of ophthalmopathy was tested in an independent validation cohort consisting of fewer than 20 hyperthyroidism patients and around 16 patients who later progressed to ophthalmopathy. The 100 or so discovery patients were randomly split 7:3 into training and test sets. In addition, the study compared T-cell repertoires in thyroid tissue and in blood from roughly 6 Graves' hyperthyroidism patients. Following sampling, methimazole starting at 30 mg daily was given to hyperthyroidism patients, and high-dose intravenous methylprednisolone was given to ophthalmopathy patients. The paper reports TCR Vbeta CDR3 sequencing of approximately 140 peripheral blood samples: approximately 43 ophthalmopathy, over 70 hyperthyroidism and around 17 progressor patients.

Hyperthyroidism patients were aged 18 to 65 years and newly diagnosed, with disease duration of less than 2 months. Patients with uncontrolled infections, other autoimmune diseases, pregnancy or lactation were excluded. Diagnoses were based on clinical symptoms, serum thyroxine and TRAb, thyroid ultrasound and orbital computed tomography. Blood from progressor patients was collected at the time of first diagnosis with hyperthyroidism, before any ophthalmopathy symptoms had appeared. PBMCs were separated from roughly 10 ml of fresh peripheral blood using Ficoll-Paque density gradient centrifugation. Progressor patients were first diagnosed with Graves' hyperthyroidism and then developed ophthalmopathy during follow-up. Trizol reagent was used to extract total RNA, and RNA quality was then checked on an Agilent 2100 Bioanalyzer. Beyond this particular receptor, the publication reports: A 13 V-J signature model separated ophthalmopathy from stable hyperthyroidism, with nearly 90% sensitivity and about 81% specificity in cross-validation and 80%/75% in testing. During validation, the model predicted progression to ophthalmopathy a median of roughly six months ahead of onset, with around 71% sensitivity and 72% to 80% specificity. No statistical method was used to fix the sample size in advance, and group allocation was not hidden from the investigators. Most expanded thyroid clonotypes (frequency above 0.001) were also detected in blood, suggesting blood repertoires may reflect thyroid immune responses.

Amplification of TCR beta CDR3 regions was carried out from RNA transcripts. The TCR CDR3 was subjected to a first round of RT-PCR using the HTBI primer set and the Qiagen OneStep RT-PCR kit. Libraries were constructed in a second round of multiplex PCR, after which size selection and purification were carried out. The libraries were sequenced on an Illumina HiSeq2000 using paired-end 100 bp reads. On the authors' methods: Raw data were processed with SOAPnuke, discarding reads with adapters, uncalled bases, mean Phred below 15, or no exact constant-primer or identifier match. High-quality paired reads were merged with COPE v1.2.5, and unique nucleotide sequences were defined as clonotypes. MiTCR v1.1 was used to align clonotypes to the IMGT TRBV, TRBD and TRBJ reference segments. The analysis included only V-J combinations with a frequency above 0.0001, which together covered around 99% of the repertoires. A TCS score was defined as the ratio of F50 (clonal expansion) to E x V (chaos), with BLOSUM62-based TCRdist applied between CDR3 peptides within each V-J. Welch's t-statistics and random forest reduced just over 500 V-J features to about 12, which were used in a naive Bayes classifier (R e1071). The public reads were reanalyzed by TCRdb: fastp trimming at Q25, MiXCR alignment, in-frame beta chains only. CDR3 protein sequences are deduplicated, and each keeps its most common genes and DNA. The V and J calls and clone size are TCRdb's, not the authors'. The sample table holds 600,000 to 850,000 distinct CDR3 sequences, of which 18% were seen once. The ten most abundant clones make up 16% of the sample.

The germline V gene gives CDR1 as SNHLY and CDR2 as FYNNEI. V is reduced by 3 bases and J by 4 bases, leaving a spacing of 14 bases between them. Reading from cysteine to phenylalanine, the CDR3 counts 15 amino acids. Only the CDR3 DNA is retained, 45 bases long and in frame from the first base. This clonotype came up many times. Its antigen target is currently unknown. Base qualities were left out, and no much larger clone turns up one base away. The sequencing input was blood. This sequence was found in a woman in her forties or fifties with Graves' hyperthyroidism that later progressed to Graves' ophthalmopathy. The V and J genes are TRBV2 and TRBJ2-3, with no confidently assigned D gene. The encoded CDR3 is CASSDGWATPDTQYF. The DNA sequence is given as TGTGCCAGCAGTGACGGATGGGCCACTCCAGATACGCAGTATTTT.